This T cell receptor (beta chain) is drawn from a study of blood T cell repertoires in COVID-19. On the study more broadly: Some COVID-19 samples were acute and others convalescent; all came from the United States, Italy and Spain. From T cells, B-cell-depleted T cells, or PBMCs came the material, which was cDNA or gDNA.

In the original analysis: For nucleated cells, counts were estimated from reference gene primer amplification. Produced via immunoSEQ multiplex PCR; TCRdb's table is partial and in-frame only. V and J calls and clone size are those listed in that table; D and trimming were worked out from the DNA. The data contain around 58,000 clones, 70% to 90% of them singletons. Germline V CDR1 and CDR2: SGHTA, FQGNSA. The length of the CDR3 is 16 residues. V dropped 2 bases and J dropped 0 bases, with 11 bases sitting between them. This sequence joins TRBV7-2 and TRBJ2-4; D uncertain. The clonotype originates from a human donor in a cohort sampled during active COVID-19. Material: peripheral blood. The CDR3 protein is CASSLTQVSAKNIQYF. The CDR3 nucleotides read TGTGCCAGCAGCTTAACGCAGGTTTCAGCCAAAAACATTCAGTACTTC.